Below, one TCR beta chain is given with its context. As yet, its antigen is unknown. Relative to the germline gene, one junction end is altered; a read error may explain this. This entry is derived from a study of T cells in Graves' hyperthyroidism and ophthalmopathy. Any patient presenting with uncontrolled infection, other autoimmune disease, pregnancy or lactation was left out. From 10 ml of fresh peripheral blood, PBMCs were isolated. The study's findings and limits: Ophthalmopathy onset followed model prediction by a median roughly six months. Separating ophthalmopathy from stable hyperthyroidism was achieved by a 13 V-J model.

Amplification yielded TCR beta CDR3 regions, with RNA transcripts as the source. The HTBI set primed first-round TCR CDR3 RT-PCR. TCRdb ran MiXCR on the multiplex PCR reads and lists one entry per CDR3 protein. The profile shows under 400,000 distinct CDR3 sequences, around a fifth of them singletons. The CDR3 has 15 residues. Germline values: CDR1 SSHAT, CDR2 FNYEAQ (reference sequence). The J gene is TRBJ2-7, the V gene TRBV7-7; D not resolved. The TCR was taken from a woman in her fifties or sixties with Graves' hyperthyroidism. The source material was blood. The CDR3 spells CASSRSLVTPGEQYF. CDR3 bases: TGTGCTAGCAGCCGGTCTCTAGTTACGCCTGGGGAGCAGTACTTC.